The rows below give T cell receptor beta chains drawn from one sample of a study of shared clonotypes between healthy human individuals. Clones were read by immunoSEQ multiplex PCR, and TCRdb kept only the in-frame ones, dropping some. Here the sample spans 2 million to 2.5 million clones, around 92% being singletons. Specimen: naive CD4+ T cells from PBMCs. The receptors here all came from a man aged 18-30 years in good health. Some clones in this sample may be carry-over from other donors' samples. The CDR3 runs from the conserved cysteine through the conserved F or W. The order of the fields is D gene, V gene, J gene, CDR3 protein, CDR3 DNA. D genes are given only for firm matches.

>.|TRBV19|TRBJ2-7
CASSMSGYSYEQYF
TGTGCCAGTAGTATGTCCGGGTACTCCTACGAGCAGTACTTC
>.|TRBV28|TRBJ1-2
CASSLSRRLVPYGYTF
TGTGCCAGCAGTCTATCCCGCCGACTCGTCCCCTATGGCTACACCTTC
>.|TRBV5-1|TRBJ1-1
CASSSLTRGNTEAFF
TGCGCCAGCAGCTCCCTTACGCGGGGGAACACTGAAGCTTTCTTT
>.|TRBV9|TRBJ1-1
CASSKGSMNTEAFF
TGTGCCAGCAGCAAGGGATCCATGAACACTGAAGCTTTCTTT
>TRBD1|TRBV27|TRBJ1-4
CASRPNDRGIEKLFF
TGTGCCAGCAGACCAAACGACAGGGGTATTGAAAAACTGTTTTTT
>.|TRBV6-6|TRBJ2-1
CASSSLRGYDEQFF
TGTGCCAGCAGTTCCCTAAGGGGTTATGATGAGCAGTTCTTC
>.|TRBV28|TRBJ2-7
CASSGQLTTYEQYF
TGTGCCAGCAGTGGACAGCTCACAACCTACGAGCAGTACTTC
>TRBD2|TRBV6-1|TRBJ2-2
CASSEAGTSGGGELFF
TGTGCCAGCAGTGAAGCCGGGACTAGCGGTGGCGGGGAGCTGTTTTTT
>TRBD1|TRBV19|TRBJ1-5
CASSSGTGLRNQPQHF
TGTGCCAGTAGTTCCGGGACAGGGTTGCGCAATCAGCCCCAGCATTTT
>TRBD1|TRBV18|TRBJ1-3
CASSPQPGQGIDTIYF
TGTGCCAGCTCACCCCAACCGGGACAGGGGATAGACACCATATATTTT
>.|TRBV27|TRBJ2-7
CASLGRGYRLRSTYEQYF
TGTGCCAGCCTAGGTAGGGGGTACCGCCTCCGCTCTACCTACGAGCAGTACTTC
>.|TRBV10-1|TRBJ1-6
CASSDEPGGSPLHF
TGCGCCAGCAGTGACGAGCCCGGAGGGTCACCCCTCCACTTT
>.|TRBV5-1|TRBJ1-4
CASSLGDTNEKLFF
TGCGCCAGCAGCTTGGGGGACACTAATGAAAAACTGTTTTTT